Following are 26 T cell receptor beta chains from one sample sequenced in a study of blood T cell repertoires in COVID-19. The assay was immunoSEQ multiplex PCR, and TCRdb's table has in-frame clones only and misses some. The table lists about 88,000 clones, roughly 70% of them singletons. Input material: peripheral blood. The source of these receptors is a woman aged 55-69 years in a cohort sampled during active or convalescent COVID-19.

The chain carries TRBV4-3 and TRBJ1-2; 8 positions match TRBD1. Germline CDR1 LGHNA, CDR2 YSLEER. V lost 0 bases to trimming and J lost 3 bases; unmatched junction nucleotides: 6. The CDR3 sequence is 16 residues long. This CDR3 is CASSQDTGGEDYGYTF. CDR3 DNA sequence: TGCGCCAGCAGCCAAGATACAGGGGGTGAGGACTATGGCTACACCTTC.

The chain uses TRBV28 and TRBJ2-1; 8 nucleotides align to TRBD2. This CDR3 is 12 amino acids long. The J segment lost 10 bases and the V segment lost 1 base, leaving 0 bases of the junction unmatched. Per germline, CDR1 MDHEN and CDR2 SYDVKM. CDR3 nucleotide sequence: TGTGCCAGCAGTTTATCTAGCGGGGAGCAGTTCTTC. It translates to CASSLSSGEQFF.

This chain connects TRBV6-5 to TRBJ2-1; 11 nucleotides match TRBD2. V was clipped by 6 bases and J by 4 bases; unmatched bases: 5. CDR1 is MNHEY and CDR2 is SVGAGI in the germline V gene. This CDR3 is 15 amino acids long. The CDR3 reads CASSSSGGGYNEQFF. The CDR3 DNA follows: TGTGCCAGCAGCAGTAGCGGGGGGGGTTACAATGAGCAGTTCTTC.

This chain uses TRBV2 with TRBJ1-2; 8 positions agree with TRBD1. From germline, CDR1 is SNHLY and CDR2 FYNNEI. Trimming at V came to 6 bases and at J to 2 bases, leaving 5 bases not matched to a gene. CDR3 length: 14 amino acids. The CDR3 sequence: CASRGDRQNYGYTF. The CDR3 nucleotides are TGTGCCAGCAGGGGGGACAGGCAGAACTATGGCTACACCTTC.

CDR3 DNA: TGTGCCAGCAGCTCAACAGGGGACGGGGCCAACGTCCTGACTTTC. Translating gives CASSSTGDGANVLTF. The chain combines TRBV5-6 with TRBJ2-6, with 7 bases lining up with TRBD1. The V gene's germline CDR1 is SGHDT and CDR2 YYEEEE. The V and J ends lost 3 bases and 4 bases, in that order; junction bases with no gene match: 4. This CDR3 is 15 amino acids long.

J is TRBJ2-5 and V is TRBV2, with a weak D call TRBD2 (6 bases). The CDR3 runs to 16 residues. Trimming left V 6 bases short and J 2 bases short, with 19 bases between. Germline V gene lookup returns CDR1 SNHLY and CDR2 FYNNEI. CDR3 protein: CASRPGRQTGQETQYF. The CDR3, as DNA: TGTGCCAGCAGGCCTGGGAGGCAGACGGGTCAAGAGACCCAGTACTTC.

The chain's CDR3 is CASSSGLAITDTQYF. CDR3 in DNA: TGTGCCAGCAGCTCAGGACTAGCGATCACAGATACGCAGTATTTT. This chain joins TRBV7-9 and TRBJ2-3; 9 positions agree with TRBD2. Germline-derived CDR1 and CDR2 are SEHNR and FQNEAQ (reference sequence). The CDR3 runs 15 residues. With V trimmed by 4 bases and J by 2 bases, 4 bases remained unmatched.

The chain joins TRBV18 to TRBJ2-1, with 7 bases matching TRBD2. Germline CDR1 and CDR2: KGHSH and LQKENI. The ends lost 3 bases at V and 8 bases at J; junction bases unmatched: 7. The CDR3 extends over 14 amino acids. CDR3 sequence reads: CASSPPGLLYEQFF. The CDR3 DNA follows: TGTGCCAGCTCACCGCCGGGACTACTCTATGAGCAGTTCTTC.

This clone showed up just once. The rearrangement uses TRBV14 and TRBJ2-5; maybe TRBD1 (6 bases). The CDR3 runs 19 residues. V was cut by 0 bases and J by 4 bases, with 24 bases left in between. Per the germline V gene, CDR1 is SGHDN and CDR2 is FVKESK. The CDR3 sequence is CASSQDSATRTGRTETQYF. CDR3 coding DNA: TGTGCCAGCAGCCAAGATTCGGCCACACGAACAGGGAGAACAGAGACCCAGTACTTC.

V and J are TRBV5-1 and TRBJ1-4; D call uncertain. This CDR3 comprises 15 residues. The V gene's germline CDR1 is SGHRS and CDR2 YFSETQ. Trimming removed 0 bases at V and 3 bases at J, with 9 bases between. The CDR3 spells CASSLVREANEKLFF. In DNA, the CDR3 is TGCGCCAGCAGCTTGGTTCGGGAGGCTAATGAAAAACTGTTTTTT.

The V call is TRBV30, the J call TRBJ2-7, with 7 nucleotides matching TRBD2. CDR3 length: 14 amino acids. Trimming cost V 0 bases and J 4 bases; bases outside gene matches: 6. CDR1 GTSNPN and CDR2 SVGIG come from the germline V gene (reference sequence). CDR3 protein: CAWSVGGDQYEQYF. The CDR3 nucleotides read TGTGCCTGGAGTGTGGGGGGGGATCAATACGAGCAGTACTTC. Looking up the rest from reference TRBV30 and TRBJ2-7 gives the full variable domain: SQTIHQWPATLVQPVGSPLSLECTVEGTSNPNLYWYRQAAGRGLQLLFYSVGIGQISSEVPQNLSASRPQDRQFILSSKKLLLSDSGFYLCAWSVGGDQYEQYFGPGTRLTVT.

Here the CDR3 reads CASSLHSAGLSGNTIYF. The DNA of the CDR3 is TGCGCCAGCAGCCTCCACTCCGCAGGCCTCTCTGGAAACACCATATATTTT. This chain uses TRBV4-1 with TRBJ1-3; unclear D gene. Germline V gene sequence: CDR1 MGHRA, CDR2 YSYEKL. This CDR3 contains 17 residues. V lost 4 bases and J lost 0, with 16 bases in between.

This clone has a handful of counts. The V and J genes are TRBV4-2 and TRBJ1-3; 12 bases match TRBD1. CDR3 length equals 16 residues. J gave up 7 bases and V 0 bases, and 4 bases lay outside the gene matches. CDR1 is LGHNA and CDR2 is YNFKEQ in the germline V gene. Here the CDR3 reads CASSQDGTGGRNTIYF. The CDR3 DNA follows: TGTGCCAGCAGCCAAGATGGGACAGGGGGCAGGAACACCATATATTTT.

This clone occurred a few times. This chain connects TRBV6-5 to TRBJ1-2, with 11 bases that match TRBD1. V trimming: 6 bases; J trimming: 5 bases; junction bases outside the gene matches: 8. Per the germline V gene, CDR1 is MNHEY and CDR2 is SVGAGI. CDR3 size: 15 residues. The CDR3 region has the DNA TGTGCCAGCAGACGGGACAGGGGGTGGACATATGGCTACACCTTC. Its translation is CASRRDRGWTYGYTF.

The rearrangement joins TRBV19 to TRBJ1-5; TRBD1 aligns across 9 bases. The CDR3 has 14 residues. Germline CDR1 is LNHDA and CDR2 is SQIVND (reference sequence). Germline trimming cut 6 bases from V and 6 bases from J; bases unmatched to any gene: 6. The CDR3 loop is CASSPQGAGQPQHF. The DNA of the CDR3 is TGTGCCAGTAGCCCACAGGGGGCCGGTCAGCCCCAGCATTTT.

The gene calls are TRBV5-1 and TRBJ2-3; the D is unclear. Trimming removed 8 bases from V and 6 bases from J, with 13 bases in between. The length of the CDR3 is 12 residues. CDR1 SGHRS and CDR2 YFSETQ come from the germline V gene. The CDR3 DNA reads as TGCGCCAGTGCAGGATTTTCGGATACGCAGTATTTT. Its translation: CASAGFSDTQYF.

J is TRBJ1-2 and V is TRBV11-2, with D unresolved. Germline V lookup: CDR1 SGHAT, CDR2 FQNNGV. The CDR3 is 14 amino acids. Deletions cut 7 bases from V and 7 bases from J, with 19 bases between. In nucleotides, the CDR3 is TGTGCCAGCACGCAAAACCGAGGCGGGCTTGGCTACACCTTC. It specifies CASTQNRGGLGYTF.

The V call is TRBV6-6, the J call TRBJ1-1; a possible D gene is TRBD1 (6 bases). Trimming took off 4 bases at V and 5 bases at J, with 11 bases between the two ends. The CDR3 loop spans 13 amino acids. Germline CDR1 MNHNY, CDR2 SVGAGI (reference sequence). CDR3 nucleotides: TGTGCCAGCAGTTGGGAGCAGGGGACTGAAGCTTTCTTT. Protein sequence: CASSWEQGTEAFF.

This clone was observed at least ten times. The J gene is TRBJ1-4, the V gene TRBV25-1; D call uncertain. Trimming removed 1 base at V and 0 bases at J, with 9 bases between. Germline CDR1 reads MGHDK; CDR2 reads SYGVNS. The CDR3 runs to 16 residues. The DNA of the CDR3 is TGTGCCAGCAGTGAATCCATGGGCGCAACTAATGAAAAACTGTTTTTT. This gives the protein CASSESMGATNEKLFF. The full variable domain, with the rest looked up from reference TRBV25-1 and TRBJ1-4, is EADIYQTPRYLVIGTGKKITLECSQTMGHDKMYWYQQDPGMELHLIHYSYGVNSTEKGDLSSESTVSRIRTEHFPLTLESARPSHTSQYLCASSESMGATNEKLFFGSGTQLSVL.

The chain links TRBV7-9 to TRBJ1-2, with D possibly matching TRBD1 (6 bases). The germline V gene encodes CDR1 SEHNR and CDR2 FQNEAQ (reference sequence). Trimming pared 0 bases from V and 7 bases from J, leaving 15 bases between. This CDR3 is 15 amino acids long. CDR3 sequence (DNA): TGTGCCAGCAGCTTAGCGTTTGGGGGCATTGGTGGCTACACCTTC. This encodes CASSLAFGGIGGYTF.

The chain is built from TRBV6-5 and TRBJ2-7, with D tentatively TRBD1 (6 bases). Germline CDR1 and CDR2: MNHEY and SVGAGI. Trimming pared 5 bases from V and 6 bases from J, leaving 20 bases between. The CDR3 extends over 15 amino acids. The CDR3 bases are TGTGCCAGCAGTCCAAGGGGCAGGGGATTGGGCGAGCAGTACTTC. It is translated as CASSPRGRGLGEQYF.

This clone has ten or more counts. This chain links TRBV6-1 with TRBJ1-2; TRBD1 is a possible D gene (6 bases). The length of the CDR3 is 13 residues. The germline CDR1 and CDR2 sequences are MNHNS and SASEGT. Trimming cost V 0 bases and J 7 bases, with 9 bases left between them. The CDR3 DNA reads as TGTGCCAGCAGTGAAGCGAGGGGGGGTGGCTACACCTTC. This sequence encodes CASSEARGGGYTF.

The chain couples TRBV5-1 to TRBJ1-6, with D unresolved. Trimming removed 0 bases at V and 6 bases at J, with 7 bases between. The CDR3 is 14 amino acids. Germline CDR1 SGHRS, CDR2 YFSETQ. CDR3 bases: TGCGCCAGCAGCTTGGTGGCGGGTAATTCACCCCTCCACTTT. Its translation: CASSLVAGNSPLHF.

V usage is TRBV19 and J usage is TRBJ2-3; 8 positions agree with TRBD1. Germline trimming cut 3 bases from V and 4 bases from J; bases unmatched to any gene: 0. Germline V gives CDR1 LNHDA, CDR2 SQIVND (reference sequence). The CDR3 is made up of 13 amino acids. CDR3 DNA: TGTGCCAGTAGTATGACAGGGGCAGATACGCAGTATTTT. Encoded protein: CASSMTGADTQYF.

The chain recombines TRBV7-9 with TRBJ2-3, with D perhaps TRBD2 (5 bases). V lost 2 bases and J lost 0, with 12 bases in between. Germline V gene data show CDR1 as SEHNR and CDR2 as FQNEAQ (reference sequence). This CDR3 is 16 amino acids long. CDR3 residues: CASSLLGSTSTDTQYF. The CDR3 nucleotides are TGTGCCAGCAGCTTACTGGGGAGCACTAGCACAGATACGCAGTATTTT. Filled out from reference TRBV7-9 and TRBJ2-3, the complete variable domain reads DTGVSQNPRHKITKRGQNVTFRCDPISEHNRLYWYRQTLGQGPEFLTYFQNEAQLEKSRLLSDRFSAERPKGSFSTLEIQRTEQGDSAMYLCASSLLGSTSTDTQYFGPGTRLTVL.

The chain employs TRBV29-1 and TRBJ1-1; tentatively, D is TRBD1 (6 bases). Germline V gene sequence: CDR1 SQVTM, CDR2 ANQGSEA. The CDR3 is 13 residues long. Trimming stripped 3 bases from V and 5 bases from J, with 13 bases between. CDR3 nucleotide sequence: TGCAGCGTTGAGGATACAGGGCCGACTGAAGCTTTCTTT. Amino acid sequence: CSVEDTGPTEAFF. Variable domain in full (rest from reference TRBV29-1 and TRBJ1-1): SAVISQKPSRDICQRGTSLTIQCQVDSQVTMMFWYRQQPGQSLTLIATANQGSEATYESGFVIDKFPISRPNLTFSTLTVSNMSPEDSSIYLCSVEDTGPTEAFFGQGTRLTVV.